The 31 T cell receptor beta chains in this list originate from one sample, sequenced in a study of blood T cell repertoires in COVID-19. Here immunoSEQ multiplex PCR was the method, and the copy in TCRdb shows in-frame clones only, minus some. The sample has 75,000 to 95,000 clones; under 80% are singletons. The sequenced sample was peripheral blood. The receptors shown here come from a man in his sixties with COVID-19, enrolled during active disease.

V and J are TRBV24-1 and TRBJ2-1, with a tentative D call TRBD1 (5 bases). Looked up from germline, CDR1 is KGHDR and CDR2 is SFDVKD. The CDR3 is 12 residues long. The V and J ends lost 4 bases and 10 bases respectively, with 10 bases between them. CDR3 DNA sequence: TGTGCCACCAGTGACCAACGGACAGAGCAGTTCTTC. It specifies CATSDQRTEQFF.

The chain couples TRBV2 to TRBJ2-2; 11 bases are shared with TRBD2. The CDR3 runs 16 residues. With 8 bases clipped from V and 4 bases from J, the junction kept 9 bases outside the gene matches. Germline V gives CDR1 SNHLY, CDR2 FYNNEI. The CDR3 DNA sequence: TGTGCCAGCGGTGGTAGCGGGGGGGCTGGCACCGGGGAGCTGTTTTTT. Translating gives CASGGSGGAGTGELFF.

The J gene is TRBJ2-1, the V gene TRBV7-6; 13 bases match TRBD2. The germline V gene has CDR1 SGHVS and CDR2 FNYEAQ. V lost 0 bases to trimming and J lost 6 bases; unmatched junction nucleotides: 8. This CDR3 spans 18 amino acids. The CDR3 bases are TGTGCCAGCAGCTTAGCAACTAGCGGGGGGGCCTTCATCAATGAGCAGTTCTTC. Its protein is CASSLATSGGAFINEQFF.

V gene TRBV7-2 combines with J gene TRBJ1-4; 7 bases line up with TRBD1. The germline V gene has CDR1 SGHTA and CDR2 FQGNSA. Germline trimming cut 5 bases from V and 6 bases from J; bases unmatched to any gene: 6. CDR3 length: 14 residues. The CDR3 nucleotides are TGTGCCAGCAGCCCGACAGGGTTGTATGAAAAACTGTTTTTT. Its translation is CASSPTGLYEKLFF.

CDR3 in amino acids: CASSDGRTGPLEQYF. The CDR3 nucleotides are TGTGCCAGCAGCGATGGCAGGACAGGGCCCCTCGAGCAGTACTTC. The chain uses TRBV9 and TRBJ2-7; 8 nucleotides line up with TRBD1. From germline, CDR1 is SGDLS and CDR2 YYNGEE. The CDR3 spans 15 residues. V shed 3 bases and J 6 bases; nucleotides not matched to a gene: 11.

The gene calls are TRBV29-1 and TRBJ1-1, with D possibly being TRBD1 (6 bases). Trimming shortened V by 0 bases and J by 11 bases, and 13 bases separated the two germline ends. This CDR3 comprises 12 residues. Germline V CDR1 and CDR2: SQVTM, ANQGSEA. The DNA of the CDR3 is TGCAGCGTTGAAGATCCCCGGGGGGCGGCTTTCTTT. As protein: CSVEDPRGAAFF. The whole variable domain, filled in from reference TRBV29-1 and TRBJ1-1, reads SAVISQKPSRDICQRGTSLTIQCQVDSQVTMMFWYRQQPGQSLTLIATANQGSEATYESGFVIDKFPISRPNLTFSTLTVSNMSPEDSSIYLCSVEDPRGAAFFGQGTRLTVV.

The sample holds one count of this clone. This chain connects TRBV6-5 to TRBJ2-7; 9 nucleotides line up with TRBD1. Germline trimming cut 0 bases from V and 0 bases from J; bases unmatched to any gene: 3. The CDR3 spans 16 residues. Germline V CDR1 and CDR2: MNHEY, SVGAGI. CDR3 DNA sequence: TGTGCCAGCAGTTACTCGGGACAGGGCCTCTCCTACGAGCAGTACTTC. This gives the protein CASSYSGQGLSYEQYF.

V gene TRBV4-2 combines with J gene TRBJ1-2, with TRBD1 matching over 7 bases. Germline V gives CDR1 LGHNA, CDR2 YNFKEQ. V lost 1 base and J lost 4; bases outside the gene matches: 6. There are 15 residues in the CDR3. The CDR3 region is CASSQAPTGAYGYTF. In nucleotides, the CDR3 is TGTGCCAGCAGCCAAGCCCCCACAGGGGCCTATGGCTACACCTTC.

This chain links TRBV6-1 with TRBJ1-5, with D possibly matching TRBD1 (6 bases). Per germline, CDR1 MNHNS and CDR2 SASEGT. There are 12 residues in the CDR3. V shed 7 bases and J shed 2 bases, with 6 bases lying between them. CDR3 in amino acids: CASKGGNQPQHF. The CDR3 DNA follows: TGTGCCAGCAAGGGGGGCAATCAGCCCCAGCATTTT.

CDR3 amino acids: CASSSPRANEKLFF. DNA of the CDR3: TGTGCCAGCAGTTCCCCCAGGGCGAATGAAAAACTGTTTTTT. The rearrangement joins TRBV6-5 to TRBJ1-4; D is possibly TRBD1 (5 bases). Trimming cost V 4 bases and J 5 bases, with 11 bases left between them. Germline V lookup: CDR1 MNHEY, CDR2 SVGAGI. There are 14 residues in the CDR3.

This clone showed up just a few times. This sequence joins TRBV7-9 and TRBJ1-3; 7 nucleotides align to TRBD1. CDR3 length: 13 residues. With V trimmed by 8 bases and J by 3 bases, 4 bases remained unmatched. In germline, CDR1 is SEHNR, CDR2 FQNEAQ (reference sequence). In nucleotides, the CDR3 is TGTGCCAGCCAAGGGGGCCATGGAAACACCATATATTTT. This gives the protein CASQGGHGNTIYF. The variable domain in full, with the rest retrieved from reference TRBV7-9 and TRBJ1-3, is DTGVSQNPRHKITKRGQNVTFRCDPISEHNRLYWYRQTLGQGPEFLTYFQNEAQLEKSRLLSDRFSAERPKGSFSTLEIQRTEQGDSAMYLCASQGGHGNTIYFGEGSWLTVV.

The V call is TRBV7-9, the J call TRBJ2-3; the D is unclear. Germline V gives CDR1 SEHNR, CDR2 FQNEAQ (reference sequence). The CDR3 is 16 amino acids. V gave up 5 bases and J gave up 0 bases, with 15 bases separating them. The CDR3 is CASSAISTRSTDTQYF. The CDR3 DNA reads TGTGCCAGCAGCGCAATAAGTACTCGAAGCACAGATACGCAGTATTTT.

This sequence joins TRBV12-5 and TRBJ2-1; TRBD2 matches at 9 bases. Unmatched junction bases numbered 7, after V lost 2 bases and J lost 2 bases. CDR1 and CDR2 from the germline V gene are LGHNT and FRNRAP. The CDR3 has 17 amino acids. The CDR3 protein is CASGLPLGGGAYNEQFF. The CDR3 DNA sequence: TGTGCTAGTGGTTTGCCCCTAGGCGGGGGGGCCTACAATGAGCAGTTCTTC. Filled out from reference TRBV12-5 and TRBJ2-1, the complete variable domain reads DARVTQTPRHKVTEMGQEVTMRCQPILGHNTVFWYRQTMMQGLELLAYFRNRAPLDDSGMPKDRFSAEMPDATLATLKIQPSEPRDSAVYFCASGLPLGGGAYNEQFFGPGTRLTVL.

The rearrangement uses TRBV2 and TRBJ1-5, with D unresolved. The CDR3 has 14 amino acids. V was trimmed by 1 base and J by 0 bases, leaving 4 bases between them. Germline V gene data show CDR1 as SNHLY and CDR2 as FYNNEI. CDR3 nucleotide sequence: TGTGCCAGCAGTGAAGGAGTTAGCAATCAGCCCCAGCATTTT. Its translation is CASSEGVSNQPQHF.

The table lists this clone with many counts. The V gene is TRBV5-4, the J gene TRBJ2-3; D perhaps matches TRBD2 (6 bases). Trimming removed 1 base at V and 3 bases at J, with 18 bases between. This CDR3 region has 17 residues. Germline CDR1 reads SGHNT; CDR2 reads YYREEE (reference sequence). The CDR3 protein is CASSLSRGTGVTDTQYF. The CDR3 coding sequence is TGTGCCAGCAGCTTGTCCCGGGGGACGGGGGTAACAGATACGCAGTATTTT. Variable domain in full (rest from reference TRBV5-4 and TRBJ2-3): ETGVTQSPTHLIKTRGQQVTLRCSSQSGHNTVSWYQQALGQGPQFIFQYYREEENGRGNFPPRFSGLQFPNYSSELNVNALELDDSALYLCASSLSRGTGVTDTQYFGPGTRLTVL.

This chain joins TRBV9 and TRBJ2-3; 12 bases line up with TRBD2. The V and J ends lost 0 bases and 5 bases, in that order; junction bases with no gene match: 7. CDR3 size: 17 residues. Per the germline V gene, CDR1 is SGDLS and CDR2 is YYNGEE. Here the CDR3 reads CASSVASSGGVKDTQYF. In nucleotides, the CDR3 is TGTGCCAGCAGCGTAGCTTCTAGCGGGGGGGTTAAAGATACGCAGTATTTT.

This clone was seen a handful of times. V is TRBV4-2 and J is TRBJ2-7; 8 positions match TRBD2. The V and J ends lost 0 bases and 5 bases, in that order; junction bases with no gene match: 9. This CDR3 has 16 amino acids. Germline V gene sequence: CDR1 LGHNA, CDR2 YNFKEQ. CDR3 bases: TGTGCCAGCAGCCAAGATCTAGGCCGGGGGGGCGACGAGCAGTACTTC. It yields the protein CASSQDLGRGGDEQYF.

Note on this clone: At the DNA level, this CDR3 is encoded by other sequences in the same sample as well. The V and J genes are TRBV2 and TRBJ1-5, with 8 bases fitting TRBD1. The V gene's germline CDR1 is SNHLY and CDR2 FYNNEI. The CDR3 spans 14 residues. The V and J ends lost 5 bases and 4 bases, in that order; junction bases with no gene match: 4. CDR3 residues: CASSRDRGNQPQHF. The DNA of the CDR3 is TGTGCCAGCAGTAGAGACAGGGGAAATCAGCCCCAGCATTTT.

This clone was detected only a few times. The chain has TRBV6-6 and TRBJ2-7, with 11 positions matching TRBD1. Trimming took 4 bases from V and 4 from J; bases not matched to a gene: 9. This CDR3 has 16 residues. CDR1 is MNHNY, CDR2 SVGAGI, per germline (reference sequence). The CDR3 spells CASSSKQGQGAYEQYF. The DNA of the CDR3 is TGTGCCAGCAGTTCAAAGCAAGGACAGGGGGCATACGAGCAGTACTTC.

J is TRBJ2-3 and V is TRBV19; 10 bases are a match to TRBD2. J was trimmed by 0 bases and V by 4 bases; bases with no gene match: 4. The germline V gene encodes CDR1 LNHDA and CDR2 SQIVND (reference sequence). The CDR3 has 16 residues. The CDR3 is CASSKLAGGSTDTQYF. CDR3 nucleotide sequence: TGTGCCAGTAGTAAGTTAGCGGGAGGCAGCACAGATACGCAGTATTTT.

The rearrangement uses TRBV6-5 and TRBJ1-4; 10 bases line up with TRBD1. The germline CDR1 and CDR2 sequences are MNHEY and SVGAGI. This CDR3 is built from 14 residues. J was trimmed by 3 bases and V by 8 bases; bases with no gene match: 3. The CDR3 nucleotides read TGTGCCAGCGGACAGGGGGTACCTAATGAAAAACTGTTTTTT. It encodes CASGQGVPNEKLFF.

The V and J genes are TRBV5-1 and TRBJ2-5; 9 bases fit TRBD1. The germline V gene encodes CDR1 SGHRS and CDR2 YFSETQ. The CDR3 has 15 residues. Trimming at V came to 4 bases and at J to 5 bases, leaving 9 bases not matched to a gene. The CDR3 sequence is CASSLWGQGYETQYF. DNA for the CDR3: TGCGCCAGCAGCCTGTGGGGACAGGGCTACGAGACCCAGTACTTC.

The chain recombines TRBV5-4 with TRBJ1-1; weak D call: TRBD1 (6 bases). V dropped 7 bases and J dropped 2 bases, with 15 bases sitting between them. The CDR3 length is 14 residues. Looked up from germline, CDR1 is SGHNT and CDR2 is YYREEE (reference sequence). The chain's CDR3 is CASAPGGANTEAFF. The CDR3 DNA reads as TGTGCCAGCGCACCTGGGGGGGCCAACACTGAAGCTTTCTTT.

V gene TRBV11-3 combines with J gene TRBJ2-4; D is unclear. Germline V gives CDR1 SGHNT, CDR2 YENEEA. The CDR3 has 16 residues. Trimming stripped 1 base from V and 0 bases from J, with 10 bases between. The CDR3 region is CASSLGPGPAKNIQYF. The CDR3 DNA is TGTGCCAGCAGCTTAGGTCCAGGCCCAGCCAAAAACATTCAGTACTTC.

A single count supports this clone. The chain carries TRBV7-3 and TRBJ1-2; possible D gene TRBD1, 5 bases. The CDR3 is 19 amino acids. The V end lost 1 base, the J end lost 6 bases, and 27 bases lay between the germline ends. Germline V lookup: CDR1 SGHTA, CDR2 FQGTGA. CDR3 loop: CASSLNGGAWTREGNGYTF. Written as DNA, the CDR3 is TGTGCCAGCAGCTTAAACGGGGGAGCATGGACAAGGGAAGGAAATGGCTACACCTTC.

The chain is built from TRBV12-3 or TRBV12-4 and TRBJ2-3; D perhaps matches TRBD2 (5 bases). This CDR3 has 12 residues. The ends were cut back, 3 bases at V and 6 bases at J, with 7 bases in the middle. Here the CDR3 DNA reads TGTGCCAGCAGTTTTAGCGACGATACGCAGTATTTT. Amino acid sequence: CASSFSDDTQYF.

CDR3 sequence (DNA): TGTGCCATCAGTGAATACAGGGCTGGGGCCAACGTCCTGACTTTC. Residues: CAISEYRAGANVLTF. The V call is TRBV10-3, the J call TRBJ2-6, with D possibly TRBD1 on 6 matching bases. Germline V lookup: CDR1 ENHRY, CDR2 SYGVKD. V lost 3 bases and J lost 2, with 8 bases in between. This CDR3 comprises 15 residues.

The chain carries TRBV19 and TRBJ2-5, with D maybe TRBD2 (6 bases). The CDR3 runs to 14 residues. V was clipped by 3 bases and J by 3 bases, with 11 bases between them. Germline assignment: CDR1 LNHDA and CDR2 SQIVND (reference sequence). The CDR3 protein is CASSILGLEETQYF. The CDR3 DNA sequence: TGTGCCAGTAGTATTTTGGGACTGGAAGAGACCCAGTACTTC.

The rearrangement links TRBV19 to TRBJ1-6, with no clear D. Trimming took off 3 bases at V and 9 bases at J, with 6 bases between the two ends. The germline V gene has CDR1 LNHDA and CDR2 SQIVND (reference sequence). The CDR3 is made up of 12 amino acids. The CDR3 DNA follows: TGTGCCAGTAGTATTCCCTCTTCACCCCTCCACTTT. Protein sequence: CASSIPSSPLHF.

V is TRBV9 and J is TRBJ2-3, with a tentative D call TRBD1 (6 bases). Germline CDR1 reads SGDLS; CDR2 reads YYNGEE. Trimming took 4 bases from V and 5 from J, leaving 20 bases between them. The CDR3 totals 16 residues. The CDR3 coding sequence is TGTGCCAGCAGCCCTTATGGGGGCGCCGGGGAAGATACGCAGTATTTT. This translates into CASSPYGGAGEDTQYF.

This clone is judged medium-sized. V usage is TRBV7-2 and J usage is TRBJ2-2; 13 bases are a match to TRBD2. With 5 bases clipped from V and 5 bases from J, the junction kept 5 bases outside the gene matches. This CDR3 comprises 16 residues. Germline CDR1 and CDR2: SGHTA and FQGNSA. Here the CDR3 DNA reads TGTGCCAGCAGCCCGACGGGACTAGCGGGGACCGGGGAGCTGTTTTTT. This translates into CASSPTGLAGTGELFF.